The 18 T cell receptor beta chains presented below share a single source sample, sequenced in a study of cytomegalovirus exposure and HLA in healthy donors. The PCR had 60 Vbeta and 13 Jbeta primers. Clones were sequenced by immunoSEQ multiplex PCR, and TCRdb holds only the in-frame ones, with some missing. The top ten hold 5.5% to 7.5% of the sample, which has around 230,000 clones, 82% seen once. Sequencing was performed on PBMCs. These receptors all come from a man aged 35-49 years in good health and CMV-seropositive.

This rearrangement joins TRBV7-9 to TRBJ2-7; 7 bases line up with TRBD2. Trimming at V came to 6 bases and at J to 3 bases, leaving 8 bases not matched to a gene. Germline CDR1 and CDR2: SEHNR and FQNEAQ (reference sequence). This CDR3 is 14 amino acids long. In nucleotides, the CDR3 is TGTGCCAGCAGTCCTAGCGGAGTGCGCTACGAGCAGTACTTC. It translates to CASSPSGVRYEQYF.

CDR3 protein: CASSLRGGAGETQYF. Here the CDR3 DNA reads TGCGCCAGCAGCTTGAGGGGTGGCGCTGGGGAGACCCAGTACTTC. The J gene is TRBJ2-5, the V gene TRBV5-1; D is perhaps TRBD1 (5 bases). Trimming removed 1 base at V and 5 bases at J, with 15 bases between. The CDR3 extends over 15 amino acids. CDR1 is SGHRS and CDR2 is YFSETQ in the germline V gene.

The chain has TRBV6-1 and TRBJ2-7; 8 bases agree with TRBD1. The germline CDR1 and CDR2 sequences are MNHNS and SASEGT. V trimming: 1 base; J trimming: 4 bases; junction bases outside the gene matches: 6. This CDR3 has 15 amino acids. The CDR3 is CASSEEIRGLYEQYF. The CDR3 region has the DNA TGTGCCAGCAGTGAAGAGATCAGGGGGCTGTACGAGCAGTACTTC.

The chain employs TRBV5-1 and TRBJ1-3; D uncertain. The CDR3 runs 18 residues. V was trimmed by 0 bases and J by 0 bases, leaving 16 bases between them. Looked up from germline, CDR1 is SGHRS and CDR2 is YFSETQ. CDR3 in amino acids: CASSLVPLQPDSGNTIYF. CDR3 sequence (DNA): TGCGCCAGCAGCTTGGTACCGCTACAGCCTGACTCTGGAAACACCATATATTTT.

The chain uses TRBV2 and TRBJ1-2; 7 nucleotides match TRBD1. This CDR3 has 15 residues. With V trimmed by 4 bases and J by 2 bases, 7 bases remained unmatched. The germline gives CDR1 SNHLY, CDR2 FYNNEI. The CDR3 spells CASSVWSTGNYGYTF. Written as DNA, the CDR3 is TGTGCCAGCAGTGTATGGTCGACAGGGAACTATGGCTACACCTTC.

The CDR3, as DNA: TGTGCCAGCAGCTTGAGACTAGCGGGATTGAACACCGGGGAGCTGTTTTTT. Translating it yields CASSLRLAGLNTGELFF. The chain recombines TRBV5-4 with TRBJ2-2; 11 bases line up with TRBD2. V dropped 1 base and J dropped 1; count of bases not matched to a gene: 3. Germline CDR1 is SGHNT and CDR2 is YYREEE (reference sequence). The CDR3 contains 17 residues. The full variable domain, in which reference TRBV5-4 and TRBJ2-2 provide the parts outside the CDR3, is ETGVTQSPTHLIKTRGQQVTLRCSSQSGHNTVSWYQQALGQGPQFIFQYYREEENGRGNFPPRFSGLQFPNYSSELNVNALELDDSALYLCASSLRLAGLNTGELFFGEGSRLTVL.

CDR3 in amino acids: CAISPSGSPYEQYF. The CDR3 DNA sequence: TGTGCCATCAGTCCTAGCGGGAGTCCCTACGAGCAGTACTTC. V gene TRBV10-3 combines with J gene TRBJ2-7; 10 bases match TRBD2. Looked up from germline, CDR1 is ENHRY and CDR2 is SYGVKD. The length of the CDR3 is 14 residues. Trimming at V came to 5 bases and at J to 2 bases, leaving 3 bases not matched to a gene.

The rearrangement links TRBV6-6 to TRBJ1-1; no reliable D call. CDR1 is MNHNY, CDR2 SVGAGI, per germline (reference sequence). Deletions cut 6 bases from V and 0 bases from J, with 17 bases between. The length of the CDR3 is 16 residues. The CDR3 coding sequence is TGTGCCAGCAGGGCAAGCGACGGAAAGATGAACACTGAAGCTTTCTTT. The encoded protein is CASRASDGKMNTEAFF.

The J gene is TRBJ2-5, the V gene TRBV5-1, with 11 bases that match TRBD2. The V gene end was trimmed by 2 bases and the J gene end by 5 bases; junction bases not matched to a gene: 5. CDR1 SGHRS and CDR2 YFSETQ come from the germline V gene. The CDR3 extends over 15 amino acids. The CDR3 protein is CASSFQLAGDETQYF. The CDR3, as DNA: TGCGCCAGCAGCTTCCAACTAGCGGGAGATGAGACCCAGTACTTC. Drawing the rest from reference TRBV5-1 and TRBJ2-5, the complete variable domain is KAGVTQTPRYLIKTRGQQVTLSCSPISGHRSVSWYQQTPGQGLQFLFEYFSETQRNKGNFPGRFSGRQFSNSRSEMNVSTLELGDSALYLCASSFQLAGDETQYFGPGTRLLVL.

The CDR3 spells CASSLREDEQYF. The CDR3 DNA reads as TGTGCCAGCAGCTTGAGAGAAGACGAGCAGTACTTC. The genes are TRBV7-6 and TRBJ2-7, with no clear D. The CDR3 spans 12 residues. From germline, CDR1 is SGHVS and CDR2 FNYEAQ. Trimming took off 3 bases at V and 5 bases at J, with 8 bases between the two ends. The full variable domain, rest sourced from reference TRBV7-6 and TRBJ2-7, is GAGVSQSPRYKVTKRGQDVALRCDPISGHVSLYWYRQALGQGPEFLTYFNYEAQQDKSGLPNDRFSAERPEGSISTLTIQRTEQRDSAMYRCASSLREDEQYFGPGTRLTVT.

The V call is TRBV7-9, the J call TRBJ1-4; possible D gene TRBD1, 5 bases. Looked up from germline, CDR1 is SEHNR and CDR2 is FQNEAQ (reference sequence). V gave up 3 bases and J gave up 7 bases, with 12 bases separating them. The CDR3 runs to 14 residues. The CDR3 coding sequence is TGTGCCAGCAGCTTGGAGGGGCGACGTGAAAAACTGTTTTTT. The encoded protein is CASSLEGRREKLFF.

V usage is TRBV5-1 and J usage is TRBJ2-1; 11 bases agree with TRBD2. Per germline, CDR1 SGHRS and CDR2 YFSETQ. The CDR3 has 14 amino acids. The V and J ends lost 8 bases and 3 bases, in that order; junction bases with no gene match: 4. CDR3 DNA: TGCGCCAGTTCCACTAGCGGGGGCTACAATGAGCAGTTCTTC. Translating it yields CASSTSGGYNEQFF. The full variable domain, completed using reference TRBV5-1 and TRBJ2-1, is KAGVTQTPRYLIKTRGQQVTLSCSPISGHRSVSWYQQTPGQGLQFLFEYFSETQRNKGNFPGRFSGRQFSNSRSEMNVSTLELGDSALYLCASSTSGGYNEQFFGPGTRLTVL.

Concerning this clone itself: The same CDR3 can be traced to other DNA sequences in this sample. The chain is built from TRBV27 and TRBJ1-5; D gene unclear. Germline loops: CDR1 MNHEY, CDR2 SMNVEV (reference sequence). Between the trimmed V and J ends, which lost 6 bases and 0 bases, there was a span of 6 bases. This CDR3 contains 13 residues. The CDR3 region is CASSSYSNQPQHF. The CDR3 DNA sequence: TGTGCCAGCAGCTCCTATAGCAATCAGCCCCAGCATTTT.

The V call is TRBV6-1, the J call TRBJ1-1, with 10 bases lining up with TRBD1. V gave up 2 bases and J gave up 5 bases; unmatched junction bases: 5. CDR1 MNHNS and CDR2 SASEGT come from the germline V gene. The CDR3 totals 15 residues. The CDR3 sequence is CASSERTGGGTEAFF. The DNA for the CDR3 is TGTGCCAGCAGTGAACGGACAGGGGGAGGTACTGAAGCTTTCTTT.

The rearrangement links TRBV9 to TRBJ2-1; TRBD2 matches at 15 bases. Trimming at V came to 3 bases and at J to 4 bases, leaving 8 bases not matched to a gene. In germline, CDR1 is SGDLS, CDR2 YYNGEE. CDR3 length equals 18 residues. CDR3 coding DNA: TGTGCCAGCAGCGAGACCTTCGGACTAGCGGGAGGGTACAATGAGCAGTTCTTC. It is translated as CASSETFGLAGGYNEQFF.

This clone was seen a single time. The chain combines TRBV21-1 with TRBJ1-1; the DNA was not compared with TRBD1, the D call given in the table. TRBV21-1 is a documented pseudogene. This CDR3 is 20 amino acids long. CDR3: CASSNSGSGTGPPLNTEAFF. In DNA, the CDR3 is TGTGCCAGCAGCAACAGCGGGTCGGGGACAGGGCCCCCATTGAACACTGAAGCTTTCTTT.

V gene TRBV5-1 combines with J gene TRBJ2-5; 7 nucleotides match TRBD2. The germline gives CDR1 SGHRS, CDR2 YFSETQ. The CDR3 extends over 14 amino acids. Germline trimming cut 0 bases from V and 13 bases from J; bases unmatched to any gene: 12. The chain's CDR3 is CASSLVQGGFPAYF. CDR3 sequence (DNA): TGCGCCAGCAGCTTGGTGCAGGGAGGGTTCCCCGCGTACTTC.

The chain links TRBV7-2 to TRBJ2-5; 10 bases map to TRBD2. Germline V gives CDR1 SGHTA, CDR2 FQGNSA. This CDR3 has 15 residues. After removal of 3 bases from V and 3 bases from J, the junction contained 4 bases not matched to a gene. The CDR3, as DNA: TGTGCCAGCAGCTTCAGCGGGAGGGCCGAAGAGACCCAGTACTTC. It translates to CASSFSGRAEETQYF.